Following are 32 T cell receptor beta chains from one sample sequenced in a study of sequential checkpoint blockade in melanoma. TCRdb keeps only in-frame clones here, not all; method: immunoSEQ multiplex PCR. The sample includes several thousand clones, approximately 23% of them seen just once. Treatment described: randomized to nivolumab then ipilimumab (arm A) or the reverse (arm B). The source was tumor tissue (inferred from file names), collected from a patient given nivolumab and ipilimumab in sequence. The receptors shown here come from a human donor with melanoma.

The CDR3 DNA follows: TGTGCCAGCAGCGGGCGACAGGGGCCAGATACGCAGTATTTT. Amino acid sequence: CASSGRQGPDTQYF. The J gene is TRBJ2-3, the V gene TRBV11-3; 8 bases map to TRBD1. With 5 bases clipped from V and 4 bases from J, the junction kept 5 bases outside the gene matches. The CDR3 extends over 14 amino acids. CDR1 and CDR2 from the germline V gene are SGHNT and YENEEA.

The chain is built from TRBV23-1 and TRBJ2-1; D not certain. TRBV23-1 is an ORF for which the function is uncertain. V lost 6 bases and J lost 3, with 15 bases in between. The CDR3 has 15 amino acids. The CDR3 sequence: CASSQDGVSYNEQFF. The CDR3 DNA reads TGCGCCAGCAGCCAAGATGGGGTAAGCTACAATGAGCAGTTCTTC.

This clone is medium-sized (0.01 to 0.1%) within its sample. This rearrangement joins TRBV11-3 to TRBJ2-7, with D possibly matching TRBD2 (6 bases). The V gene's germline CDR1 is SGHNT and CDR2 YENEEA. The CDR3 has 15 residues. Trimming stripped 3 bases from V and 4 bases from J, with 16 bases between. CDR3 sequence (DNA): TGTGCCAGCAGCTTGAGTTTGGGGGGACCGTACGAGCAGTACTTC. This gives the protein CASSLSLGGPYEQYF.

The chain couples TRBV19 to TRBJ2-1; D might be TRBD2 (5 bases). Trimming took off 7 bases at V and 2 bases at J, with 6 bases between the two ends. CDR3 length: 12 residues. Germline V lookup: CDR1 LNHDA, CDR2 SQIVND (reference sequence). DNA for the CDR3: TGTGCCAGTACGGGAACCTACAATGAGCAGTTCTTC. This codes for CASTGTYNEQFF.

This clone has only a few counts. V and J are TRBV2 and TRBJ2-4; 9 bases are shared with TRBD1. The CDR3 is made up of 13 amino acids. V trimming: 1 base; J trimming: 11 bases; junction bases outside the gene matches: 3. Germline V CDR1 and CDR2: SNHLY, FYNNEI. CDR3 DNA: TGTGCCAGCAGTGAAGGGGACAGGGTCGTTCAGTACTTC. It yields the protein CASSEGDRVVQYF.

The V gene is TRBV6-8, the J gene TRBJ1-2, with TRBD1 identical over 8 bases. Losses at the gene ends were 10 bases for V and 6 bases for J; bases not matched to a gene: 10. The CDR3 extends over 13 amino acids. CDR1 is MNHGY and CDR2 is SAAAGT in the germline V gene. The CDR3, as DNA: TGTGCCATCAGGATGGGACAGGCGGATGGCTACACCTTC. Protein sequence: CAIRMGQADGYTF.

This sequence joins TRBV5-1 and TRBJ2-6, with TRBD1 as a possible D gene (5 bases). The germline V and J ends were trimmed by 3 bases and 1 base, with 8 bases remaining between them. This CDR3 is built from 15 residues. Per germline, CDR1 SGHRS and CDR2 YFSETQ. This CDR3 reads CASSSTGSGANVLTF. The CDR3 DNA is TGCGCCAGCAGCTCAACAGGTTCTGGGGCCAACGTCCTGACTTTC. The entire variable domain, with the rest obtained from reference TRBV5-1 and TRBJ2-6, is as follows: KAGVTQTPRYLIKTRGQQVTLSCSPISGHRSVSWYQQTPGQGLQFLFEYFSETQRNKGNFPGRFSGRQFSNSRSEMNVSTLELGDSALYLCASSSTGSGANVLTFGAGSRLTVL.

This chain connects TRBV29-1 to TRBJ2-3, with D perhaps matching TRBD2 (6 bases). This CDR3 is 14 amino acids long. The V and J ends lost 3 bases and 1 base respectively, with 11 bases between them. Germline V lookup: CDR1 SQVTM, CDR2 ANQGSEA. The CDR3 is CSVEGRSRTDTQYF. The CDR3 DNA reads as TGCAGCGTTGAGGGGAGGAGCCGCACAGATACGCAGTATTTT.

The V gene is TRBV19, the J gene TRBJ2-7; D possibly uses TRBD1 or TRBD2 (5 bases each). Germline V gives CDR1 LNHDA, CDR2 SQIVND (reference sequence). The CDR3 spans 15 residues. Trimming removed 3 bases at V and 5 bases at J, with 17 bases between. The CDR3 here is CASSIFGSGSNEQYF. In nucleotides, the CDR3 is TGTGCCAGTAGTATCTTTGGTTCAGGGAGCAACGAGCAGTACTTC.

The genes are TRBV7-2 and TRBJ1-1; D uncertain. The V and J ends lost 5 bases and 5 bases respectively, with 12 bases between them. From germline, CDR1 is SGHTA and CDR2 FQGNSA. This CDR3 is built from 13 residues. The CDR3 bases are TGTGCCAGCAGCCCTCGCACTAGGACTGAAGCTTTCTTT. Its translation is CASSPRTRTEAFF.

The chain recombines TRBV28 with TRBJ1-1; 7 bases map to TRBD1. CDR1 MDHEN and CDR2 SYDVKM come from the germline V gene. The junction had 3 bases not matched to a gene; V was cut back by 3 bases and J by 5 bases. The CDR3 is 13 amino acids. CDR3 protein: CASSFRGTTEAFF. The DNA for the CDR3 is TGTGCCAGCAGTTTCAGGGGGACAACTGAAGCTTTCTTT.

The V call is TRBV19, the J call TRBJ2-5; D call uncertain. Per the germline V gene, CDR1 is LNHDA and CDR2 is SQIVND (reference sequence). This CDR3 contains 13 residues. Trimming cost V 5 bases and J 2 bases, with 9 bases left between them. The DNA for the CDR3 is TGTGCCAGTAGTCGCTCCCTTCAAGAGACCCAGTACTTC. It encodes CASSRSLQETQYF.

The rearrangement joins TRBV7-4 to TRBJ1-2, with 8 nucleotides matching TRBD1. J was trimmed by 4 bases and V by 5 bases; bases with no gene match: 3. Germline CDR1 SGHVT, CDR2 SQSDAQ. The length of the CDR3 is 13 residues. CDR3 sequence: CASSRGQGYGYTF. The CDR3 coding sequence is TGTGCCAGCAGCCGAGGACAGGGCTATGGCTACACCTTC.

This clone was recorded a few times. The chain carries TRBV30 and TRBJ1-3, with TRBD1 as a possible D gene (5 bases). The V end was cut by 3 bases, the J end by 0 bases, with 6 bases between. Germline lookup yields CDR1 GTSNPN and CDR2 SVGIG (reference sequence). The CDR3 is made up of 13 amino acids. DNA of the CDR3: TGTGCCTGGAGCCAGGGCTCTGGAAACACCATATATTTT. Translation gives CAWSQGSGNTIYF.

This clone was counted only a few times. The rearrangement links TRBV28 to TRBJ1-4, with TRBD1 matching over 9 bases. The CDR3 totals 15 residues. Trimming took 3 bases from V and 5 from J; bases not matched to a gene: 4. Germline loops: CDR1 MDHEN, CDR2 SYDVKM. CDR3 residues: CASSLEGTGNEKLFF. The CDR3 DNA reads as TGTGCCAGCAGTTTGGAGGGGACAGGGAATGAAAAACTGTTTTTT.

The V call is TRBV25-1, the J call TRBJ2-7; 11 positions agree with TRBD2. This CDR3 has 16 amino acids. Germline V gene sequence: CDR1 MGHDK, CDR2 SYGVNS. The V gene end was trimmed by 9 bases and the J gene end by 2 bases; junction bases not matched to a gene: 12. The CDR3 spells CASEDTSGSRAYEQYF. As DNA, the CDR3 is TGTGCCAGTGAAGATACTAGCGGGAGTAGGGCCTACGAGCAGTACTTC.

This chain joins TRBV5-1 and TRBJ1-2; 9 bases agree with TRBD1. The germline V gene has CDR1 SGHRS and CDR2 YFSETQ. J lost 6 bases, V lost 2 bases, and 11 bases had no gene match. This CDR3 contains 16 residues. The CDR3 nucleotides are TGCGCCAGCAGCTTCATTACAGGGGGCGCCGTCGATGGCTACACCTTC. Its protein is CASSFITGGAVDGYTF.

This clone was counted only a few times. The chain couples TRBV28 to TRBJ2-7, with D maybe TRBD1 (6 bases). CDR3 length: 13 amino acids. Germline V gives CDR1 MDHEN, CDR2 SYDVKM. Trimming removed 5 bases from V and 3 bases from J, with 11 bases in between. CDR3 sequence: CASSQGQIYEQYF. The DNA of the CDR3 is TGTGCCAGCAGTCAAGGACAGATCTACGAGCAGTACTTC.

The chain joins TRBV6-8 to TRBJ2-7; TRBD2 matches at 8 bases. Germline V gene lookup returns CDR1 MNHGY and CDR2 SAAAGT. The CDR3 length is 15 residues. The J segment lost 6 bases and the V segment lost 0 bases, leaving 7 bases of the junction unmatched. DNA of the CDR3: TGTGCCAGCAGTTACTCGCCAGCGGGAGCTGTCGAGCAGTACTTC. Amino acids: CASSYSPAGAVEQYF.

This clone was counted at least ten times. The V call is TRBV11-3, the J call TRBJ1-5, with 9 bases lining up with TRBD1. Trimming removed 5 bases from V and 5 bases from J; junction bases left unmatched: 7. Germline V gene lookup returns CDR1 SGHNT and CDR2 YENEEA. The CDR3 is made up of 15 amino acids. CDR3 DNA sequence: TGTGCCAGCAGCAGGGGACAGGGACTCGATCAGCCCCAGCATTTT. It is translated as CASSRGQGLDQPQHF.

The chain employs TRBV6-8 and TRBJ2-2, with TRBD1 as a possible D gene (7 bases). Deletions cut 5 bases from V and 8 bases from J, with 15 bases between. The CDR3 is 14 amino acids. CDR1 and CDR2 (germline): MNHGY, SAAAGT. CDR3 amino acids: CASSDRRGQGELFF. CDR3 nucleotide sequence: TGTGCCAGCAGTGATAGGAGGGGGCAAGGGGAGCTGTTTTTT.

This clone has more than one count but fewer than ten. The chain carries TRBV9 and TRBJ1-4; no clear D gene. V was clipped by 0 bases and J by 5 bases, with 11 bases between them. Germline V gives CDR1 SGDLS, CDR2 YYNGEE. This CDR3 region has 15 residues. For the CDR3, the DNA is TGTGCCAGCAGCGTAGGAGGGTTAAGGAATGAAAAACTGTTTTTT. Translated: CASSVGGLRNEKLFF.

In this sample, this clone is hyperexpanded (1% or more). The chain employs TRBV5-1 and TRBJ2-5; no clear D gene. V shed 0 bases and J shed 0 bases, with 9 bases lying between them. The length of the CDR3 is 15 residues. The germline V gene encodes CDR1 SGHRS and CDR2 YFSETQ. This CDR3 reads CASSLAADYQETQYF. The CDR3 region has the DNA TGCGCCAGCAGCTTGGCGGCTGATTACCAAGAGACCCAGTACTTC.

The chain recombines TRBV19 with TRBJ1-1; TRBD1 aligns across 8 bases. The CDR3 is 15 amino acids. The V gene's germline CDR1 is LNHDA and CDR2 SQIVND (reference sequence). V gave up 4 bases and J gave up 8 bases; unmatched junction bases: 12. The CDR3 region has the DNA TGTGCCAGTAGTAAGGACAGGGTAGGATTGGAAGAAGCTTTCTTT. It translates to CASSKDRVGLEEAFF.

This clone is classed as medium-sized. V gene TRBV11-3 combines with J gene TRBJ2-7; D possibly matches TRBD1 or TRBD2 (5 bases each). Germline assignment: CDR1 SGHNT and CDR2 YENEEA. This CDR3 has 15 residues. The V end lost 5 bases, the J end lost 3 bases, and 17 bases lay between the germline ends. CDR3 residues: CASSPARDGIYEQYF. In DNA, the CDR3 is TGTGCCAGCAGCCCGGCCCGGGACGGAATCTACGAGCAGTACTTC.

The chain has TRBV19 and TRBJ2-7, with TRBD2 matching over 7 bases. Germline CDR1 LNHDA, CDR2 SQIVND (reference sequence). This CDR3 has 15 residues. J gave up 4 bases and V 3 bases, and 9 bases lay outside the gene matches. CDR3 DNA sequence: TGTGCCAGTAGTATGGCCCTAGCGGATGTTTACGAGCAGTACTTC. Its protein product is CASSMALADVYEQYF.

Ten or more counts support this clone. This CDR3 reads CASSSQIRPPGAEQYF. CDR3 coding DNA: TGTGCCAGCAGCTCCCAAATCCGCCCCCCCGGCGCCGAGCAGTACTTC. V usage is TRBV11-3 and J usage is TRBJ2-7; no firm D call. Trimming cost V 4 bases and J 6 bases, with 22 bases left between them. This CDR3 has 16 residues. CDR1 is SGHNT, CDR2 YENEEA, per germline.

Notes on this clone: This same CDR3 is encoded by further DNA sequences in the sample. This rearrangement joins TRBV5-1 to TRBJ2-7; D gene unclear. Germline V lookup: CDR1 SGHRS, CDR2 YFSETQ. Trimming removed 0 bases from V and 1 base from J, with 8 bases in between. The CDR3 contains 14 residues. The CDR3: CASSLAGSSYEQYF. Here the CDR3 DNA reads TGCGCCAGCAGCTTGGCCGGGTCTTCCTACGAGCAGTACTTC. Based on the CDR3 plus reference TRBV5-1 and TRBJ2-7, the full variable domain is KAGVTQTPRYLIKTRGQQVTLSCSPISGHRSVSWYQQTPGQGLQFLFEYFSETQRNKGNFPGRFSGRQFSNSRSEMNVSTLELGDSALYLCASSLAGSSYEQYFGPGTRLTVT.

The genes are TRBV7-2 and TRBJ1-1; D perhaps matches TRBD1 (5 bases). The CDR3 consists of 13 residues. Germline V gives CDR1 SGHTA, CDR2 FQGNSA. Trimming cost V 3 bases and J 5 bases, with 10 bases left between them. CDR3 region: CASSFRGRTEAFF. CDR3 coding DNA: TGTGCCAGCAGCTTTAGGGGAAGGACTGAAGCTTTCTTT.

This clone has a handful of counts. The chain employs TRBV6-8 and TRBJ2-5; 8 positions agree with TRBD2. Germline assignment: CDR1 MNHGY and CDR2 SAAAGT. The CDR3 sequence is 15 residues long. With 8 bases clipped from V and 2 bases from J, the junction kept 10 bases outside the gene matches. CDR3 DNA: TGTGCCAGCGGGGGGAAGGTAGCGGGACAAGAGACCCAGTACTTC. Its translation is CASGGKVAGQETQYF.

J is TRBJ2-5 and V is TRBV5-1; 8 bases line up with TRBD1. The CDR3 contains 14 residues. Trimming at V came to 3 bases and at J to 5 bases, leaving 6 bases not matched to a gene. Looked up from germline, CDR1 is SGHRS and CDR2 is YFSETQ. CDR3 nucleotides: TGCGCCAGCAGCTCACCCAGGGGGCGGGAGACCCAGTACTTC. It is translated as CASSSPRGRETQYF.

The chain joins TRBV11-3 to TRBJ2-4; D is undetermined. Germline V gene lookup returns CDR1 SGHNT and CDR2 YENEEA. The V and J ends lost 4 bases and 1 base respectively, with 8 bases between them. The CDR3 spans 14 residues. The CDR3 spells CASSSGVAKNIQYF. The CDR3 DNA follows: TGTGCCAGCAGCTCGGGTGTCGCCAAAAACATTCAGTACTTC.